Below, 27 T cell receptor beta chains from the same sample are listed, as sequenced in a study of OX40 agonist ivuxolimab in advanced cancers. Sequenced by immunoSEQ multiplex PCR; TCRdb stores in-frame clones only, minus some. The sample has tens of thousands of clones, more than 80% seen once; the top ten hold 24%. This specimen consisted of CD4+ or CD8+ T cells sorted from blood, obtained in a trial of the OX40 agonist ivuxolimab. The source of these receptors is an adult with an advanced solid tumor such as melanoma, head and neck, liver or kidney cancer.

The CDR3 sequence: CASSFGGGQLNTEAFF. Here the CDR3 DNA reads TGTGCCAGCAGTTTTGGGGGGGGACAGCTGAACACTGAAGCTTTCTTT. This chain links TRBV7-8 with TRBJ1-1; the match to TRBD1 covers 7 bases. The junction had 10 bases not matched to a gene; V was cut back by 6 bases and J by 0 bases. The CDR3 length is 16 residues. The germline V gene encodes CDR1 SGHVS and CDR2 FQNEAQ.

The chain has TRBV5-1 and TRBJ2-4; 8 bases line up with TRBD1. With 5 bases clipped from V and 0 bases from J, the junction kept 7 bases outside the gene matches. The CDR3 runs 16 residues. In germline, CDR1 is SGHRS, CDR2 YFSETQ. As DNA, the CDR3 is TGCGCCAGCAGGACAGGGGCCAGGCTAGCCAAAAACATTCAGTACTTC. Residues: CASRTGARLAKNIQYF.

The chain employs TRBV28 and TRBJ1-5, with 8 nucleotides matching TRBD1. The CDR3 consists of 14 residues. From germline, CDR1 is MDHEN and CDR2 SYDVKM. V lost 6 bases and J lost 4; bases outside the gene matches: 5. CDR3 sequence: CASSPGGRNQPQHF. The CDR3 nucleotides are TGTGCCAGCAGCCCAGGGGGCCGAAATCAGCCCCAGCATTTT.

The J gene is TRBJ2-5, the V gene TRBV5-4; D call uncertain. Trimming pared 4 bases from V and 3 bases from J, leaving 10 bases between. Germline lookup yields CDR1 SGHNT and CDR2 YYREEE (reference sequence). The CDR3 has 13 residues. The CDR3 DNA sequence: TGTGCCAGCAGCCCCCGGGCGGAAGAGACCCAGTACTTC. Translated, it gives CASSPRAEETQYF.

CDR3 protein: CASSQEGLRETQYF. The DNA of the CDR3 is TGCGCCAGCAGCCAAGAAGGCCTCCGGGAGACCCAGTACTTC. The V gene is TRBV4-1, the J gene TRBJ2-5; D is unclear. There are 14 residues in the CDR3. The germline gives CDR1 MGHRA, CDR2 YSYEKL. V lost 0 bases and J 5 bases, leaving 10 bases between the germline ends.

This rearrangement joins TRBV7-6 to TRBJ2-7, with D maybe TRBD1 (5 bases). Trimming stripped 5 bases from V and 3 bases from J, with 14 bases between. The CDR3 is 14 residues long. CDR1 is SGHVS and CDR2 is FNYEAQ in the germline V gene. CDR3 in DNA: TGTGCCAGCAGCCCCAGGGAAAGAGGCTACGAGCAGTACTTC. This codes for CASSPRERGYEQYF.

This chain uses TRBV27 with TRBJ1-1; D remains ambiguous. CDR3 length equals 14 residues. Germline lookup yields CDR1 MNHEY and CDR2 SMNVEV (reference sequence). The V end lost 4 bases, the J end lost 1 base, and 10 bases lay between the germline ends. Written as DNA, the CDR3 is TGTGCCAGCAGTTCCGCGGAGGGGAACACTGAAGCTTTCTTT. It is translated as CASSSAEGNTEAFF.

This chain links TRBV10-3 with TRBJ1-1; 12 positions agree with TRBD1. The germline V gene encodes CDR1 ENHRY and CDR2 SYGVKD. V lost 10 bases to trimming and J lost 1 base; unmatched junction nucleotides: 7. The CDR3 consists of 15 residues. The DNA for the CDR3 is TGTGCCACGGGGGACAGGGGGCGAGGGAACACTGAAGCTTTCTTT. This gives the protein CATGDRGRGNTEAFF.

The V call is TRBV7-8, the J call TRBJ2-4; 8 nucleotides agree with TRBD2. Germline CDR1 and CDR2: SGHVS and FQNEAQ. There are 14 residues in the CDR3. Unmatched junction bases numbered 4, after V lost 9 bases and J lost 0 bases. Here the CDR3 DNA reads TGTGCCAGTACTAGCGGAGAAGCCAAAAACATTCAGTACTTC. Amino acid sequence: CASTSGEAKNIQYF. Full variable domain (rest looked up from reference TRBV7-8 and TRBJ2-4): GAGVSQSPRYKVAKRGQDVALRCDPISGHVSLFWYQQALGQGPEFLTYFQNEAQLDKSGLPSDRFFAERPEGSVSTLKIQRTQQEDSAVYLCASTSGEAKNIQYFGAGTRLSVL.

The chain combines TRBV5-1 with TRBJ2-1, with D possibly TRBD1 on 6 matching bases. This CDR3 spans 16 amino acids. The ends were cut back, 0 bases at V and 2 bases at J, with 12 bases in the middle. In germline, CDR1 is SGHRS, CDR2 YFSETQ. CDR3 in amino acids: CASSLGQGFPYNEQFF. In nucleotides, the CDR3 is TGCGCCAGCAGCTTGGGGCAGGGGTTCCCCTACAATGAGCAGTTCTTC.

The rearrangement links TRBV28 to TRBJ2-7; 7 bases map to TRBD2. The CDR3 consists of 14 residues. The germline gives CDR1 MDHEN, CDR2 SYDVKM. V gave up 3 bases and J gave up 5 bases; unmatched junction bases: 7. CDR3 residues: CASSFLTSTDEQYF. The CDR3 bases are TGTGCCAGCAGTTTCCTGACTAGCACCGACGAGCAGTACTTC.

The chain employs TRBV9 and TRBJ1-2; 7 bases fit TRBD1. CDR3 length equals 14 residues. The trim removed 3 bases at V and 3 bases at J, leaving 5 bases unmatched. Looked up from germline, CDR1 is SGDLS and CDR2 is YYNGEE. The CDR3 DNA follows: TGTGCCAGCAGCGAACAGGGGAGGGACTATGGCTACACCTTC. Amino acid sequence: CASSEQGRDYGYTF.

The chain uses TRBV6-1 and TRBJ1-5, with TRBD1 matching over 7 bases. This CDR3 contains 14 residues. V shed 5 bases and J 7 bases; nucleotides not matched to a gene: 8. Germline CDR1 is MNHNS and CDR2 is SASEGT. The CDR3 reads CASSLTGRGQPQHF. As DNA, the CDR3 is TGTGCCAGCAGTTTGACAGGGCGAGGGCAGCCCCAGCATTTT.

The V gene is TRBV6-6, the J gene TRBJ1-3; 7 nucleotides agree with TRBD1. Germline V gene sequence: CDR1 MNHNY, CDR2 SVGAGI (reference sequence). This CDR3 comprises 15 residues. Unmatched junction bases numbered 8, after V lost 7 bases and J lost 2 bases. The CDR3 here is CASTQTQGAGNTIYF. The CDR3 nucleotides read TGTGCCAGCACCCAGACTCAGGGGGCTGGAAACACCATATATTTT.

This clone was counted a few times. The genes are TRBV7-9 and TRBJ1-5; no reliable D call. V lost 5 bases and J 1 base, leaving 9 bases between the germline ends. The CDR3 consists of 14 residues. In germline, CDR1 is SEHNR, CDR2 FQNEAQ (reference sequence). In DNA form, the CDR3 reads TGTGCCAGCAGCGTAGGAGGGAGCAATCAGCCCCAGCATTTT. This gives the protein CASSVGGSNQPQHF.

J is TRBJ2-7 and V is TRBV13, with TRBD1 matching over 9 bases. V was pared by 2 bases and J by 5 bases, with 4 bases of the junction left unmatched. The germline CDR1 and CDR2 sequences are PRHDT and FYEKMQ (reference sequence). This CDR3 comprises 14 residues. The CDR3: CASSLWDRDHEQYF. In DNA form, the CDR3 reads TGTGCCAGCAGCTTATGGGACAGGGACCACGAGCAGTACTTC.

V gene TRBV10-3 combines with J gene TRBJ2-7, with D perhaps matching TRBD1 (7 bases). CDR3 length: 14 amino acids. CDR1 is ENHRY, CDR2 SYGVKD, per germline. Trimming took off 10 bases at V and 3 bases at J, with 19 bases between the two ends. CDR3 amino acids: CATLRQGGDYEQYF. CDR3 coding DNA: TGTGCCACCCTGAGACAGGGAGGCGACTACGAGCAGTACTTC.

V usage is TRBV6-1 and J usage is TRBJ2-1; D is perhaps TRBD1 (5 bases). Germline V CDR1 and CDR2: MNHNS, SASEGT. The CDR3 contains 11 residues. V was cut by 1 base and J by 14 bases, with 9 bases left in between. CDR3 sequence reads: CASSEGAGKFF. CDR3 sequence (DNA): TGTGCCAGCAGTGAAGGGGCAGGGAAGTTCTTC.

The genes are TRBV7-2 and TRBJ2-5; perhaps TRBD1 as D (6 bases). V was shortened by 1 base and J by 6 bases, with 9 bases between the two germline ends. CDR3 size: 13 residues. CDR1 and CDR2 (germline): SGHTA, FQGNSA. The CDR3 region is CASSLGGDKTQYF. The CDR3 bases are TGTGCCAGCAGCTTAGGAGGGGACAAGACCCAGTACTTC.

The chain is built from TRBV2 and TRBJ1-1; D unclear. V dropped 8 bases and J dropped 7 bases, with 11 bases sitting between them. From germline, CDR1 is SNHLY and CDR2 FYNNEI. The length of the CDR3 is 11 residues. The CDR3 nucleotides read TGTGCCAGCGGAGGGAGCTATGAAGCTTTCTTT. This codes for CASGGSYEAFF.

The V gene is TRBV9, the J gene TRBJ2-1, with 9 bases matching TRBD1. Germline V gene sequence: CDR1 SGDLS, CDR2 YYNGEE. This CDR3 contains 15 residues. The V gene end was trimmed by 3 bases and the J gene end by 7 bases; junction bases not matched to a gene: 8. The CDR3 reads CASSDTGTGTNEQFF. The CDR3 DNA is TGTGCCAGCAGCGATACCGGGACAGGGACTAATGAGCAGTTCTTC.

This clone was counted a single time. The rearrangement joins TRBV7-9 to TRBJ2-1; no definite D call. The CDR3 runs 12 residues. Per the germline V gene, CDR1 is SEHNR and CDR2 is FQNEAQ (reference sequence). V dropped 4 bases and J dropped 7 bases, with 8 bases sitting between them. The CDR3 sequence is CASSSTRNEQFF. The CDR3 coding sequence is TGTGCCAGCAGCTCGACCCGAAATGAGCAGTTCTTC.

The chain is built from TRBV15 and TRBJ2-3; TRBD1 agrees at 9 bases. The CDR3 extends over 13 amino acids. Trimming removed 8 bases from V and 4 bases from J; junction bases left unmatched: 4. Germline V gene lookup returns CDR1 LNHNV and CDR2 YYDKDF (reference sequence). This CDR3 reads CATHRTGADTQYF. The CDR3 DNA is TGTGCCACCCACAGGACAGGGGCAGATACGCAGTATTTT.

The CDR3 is CASSHGGANVLTF. In nucleotides, the CDR3 is TGTGCCAGCAGCCATGGTGGGGCCAACGTCCTGACTTTC. The chain carries TRBV14 and TRBJ2-6, with unresolved D. Trimming removed 3 bases at V and 3 bases at J, with 3 bases between. In germline, CDR1 is SGHDN, CDR2 FVKESK. This CDR3 spans 13 amino acids.

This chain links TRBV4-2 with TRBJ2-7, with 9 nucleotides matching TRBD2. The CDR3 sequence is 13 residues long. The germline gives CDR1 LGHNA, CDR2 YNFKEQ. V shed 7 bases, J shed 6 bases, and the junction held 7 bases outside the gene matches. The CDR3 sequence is CASNPGGGGEQYF. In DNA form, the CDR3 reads TGTGCCAGCAACCCTGGCGGGGGGGGCGAGCAGTACTTC.

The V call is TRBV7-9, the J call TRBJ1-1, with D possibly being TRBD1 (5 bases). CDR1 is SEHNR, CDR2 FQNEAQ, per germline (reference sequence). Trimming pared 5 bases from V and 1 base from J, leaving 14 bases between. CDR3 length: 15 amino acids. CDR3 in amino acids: CASSGAPGPNTEAFF. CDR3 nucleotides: TGTGCCAGCAGCGGGGCACCGGGGCCGAACACTGAAGCTTTCTTT.

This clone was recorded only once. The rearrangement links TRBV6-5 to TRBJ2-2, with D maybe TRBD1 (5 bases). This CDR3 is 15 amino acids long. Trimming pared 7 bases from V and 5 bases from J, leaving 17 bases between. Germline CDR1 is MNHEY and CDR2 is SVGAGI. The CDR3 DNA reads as TGTGCCAGCAATCCGATGGCAGGGAATACCGGGGAGCTGTTTTTT. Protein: CASNPMAGNTGELFF.